This TCR beta chain was captured in a study of regulatory T cells in long-lasting Graves disease. The V gene's germline CDR1 is SNHLY and CDR2 FYNNEI. This CDR3 comprises 15 residues. The V end lost 2 bases, the J end lost 4 bases, and 14 bases lay between the germline ends. This clonotype was counted ten times or more. HTBI primers from iRepertoire and Arm-PCR of CDR3 regions yielded the TCR beta libraries. MiXCR, run by TCRdb on the multiplex PCR reads, gives a single entry per CDR3 protein. Among 450,000 to 650,000 distinct CDR3 sequences, around 16% were seen once, and the ten largest hold roughly 25%. The time point was: newly diagnosed GD, antithyroid drugs for less than 3 months. There was RNA extracted from PBMCs, and the TCR library was made from it. These data were also reused for a study on T cells in Graves' hyperthyroidism and ophthalmopathy.

The rearrangement joins TRBV2 to TRBJ2-5, with D possibly TRBD1 on 6 matching bases. The sequenced sample was peripheral blood mononuclear cells (PBMCs), obtained at new diagnosis, from a patient treated with antithyroid drugs. This TCR came from a woman aged 40-65 years with Graves disease. CDR3 nucleotide sequence: TGTGCCAGCAGTGAACAAGCCCAGGGGATAGAGACCCAGTACTTC. The encoded protein is CASSEQAQGIETQYF.